This record looks at one T cell receptor (beta chain) sequence and its context. The sample comes from a study of blood T cell repertoires in COVID-19. The CDR3 runs 13 residues. CDR1 is SGDLS, CDR2 YYNGEE, per germline. The V segment lost 4 bases and the J segment 4 bases; nucleotides outside the gene matches: 5. Here immunoSEQ multiplex PCR was the method, and the copy in TCRdb shows in-frame clones only, minus some. Here the sample spans approximately 280,000 clones, around 91% being singletons. The gene calls are TRBV9 and TRBJ2-7; 7 nucleotides line up with TRBD2. Sequenced input: peripheral blood. The TCR was taken from a woman aged 55-70 years with acute or convalescent COVID-19. DNA of the CDR3: TGTGCCAGCAGCTCCTATAGCGGGTACGAGCAGTACTTC. Its translation: CASSSYSGYEQYF.